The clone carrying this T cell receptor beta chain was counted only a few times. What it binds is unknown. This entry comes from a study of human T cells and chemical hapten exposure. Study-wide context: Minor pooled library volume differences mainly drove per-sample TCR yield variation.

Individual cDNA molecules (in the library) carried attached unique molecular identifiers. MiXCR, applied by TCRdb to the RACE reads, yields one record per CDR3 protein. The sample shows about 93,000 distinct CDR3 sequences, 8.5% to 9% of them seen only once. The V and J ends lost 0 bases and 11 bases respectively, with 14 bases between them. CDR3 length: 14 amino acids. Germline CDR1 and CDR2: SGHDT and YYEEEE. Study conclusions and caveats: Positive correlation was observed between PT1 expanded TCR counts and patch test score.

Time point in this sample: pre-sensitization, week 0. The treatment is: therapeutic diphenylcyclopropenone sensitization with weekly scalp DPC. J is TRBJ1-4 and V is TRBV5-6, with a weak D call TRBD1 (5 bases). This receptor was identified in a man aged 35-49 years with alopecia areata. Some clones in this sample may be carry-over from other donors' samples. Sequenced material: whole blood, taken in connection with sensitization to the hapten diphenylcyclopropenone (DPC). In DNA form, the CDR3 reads TGTGCCAGCAGCTTGGTTGGCAGGGAGAGTAAACTGTTTTTT. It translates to CASSLVGRESKLFF. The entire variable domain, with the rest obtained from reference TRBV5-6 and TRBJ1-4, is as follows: DAGVTQSPTHLIKTRGQQVTLRCSPKSGHDTVSWYQQALGQGPQFIFQYYEEEERQRGNFPDRFSGHQFPNYSSELNVNALLLGDSALYLCASSLVGRESKLFFGSGTQLSVL.